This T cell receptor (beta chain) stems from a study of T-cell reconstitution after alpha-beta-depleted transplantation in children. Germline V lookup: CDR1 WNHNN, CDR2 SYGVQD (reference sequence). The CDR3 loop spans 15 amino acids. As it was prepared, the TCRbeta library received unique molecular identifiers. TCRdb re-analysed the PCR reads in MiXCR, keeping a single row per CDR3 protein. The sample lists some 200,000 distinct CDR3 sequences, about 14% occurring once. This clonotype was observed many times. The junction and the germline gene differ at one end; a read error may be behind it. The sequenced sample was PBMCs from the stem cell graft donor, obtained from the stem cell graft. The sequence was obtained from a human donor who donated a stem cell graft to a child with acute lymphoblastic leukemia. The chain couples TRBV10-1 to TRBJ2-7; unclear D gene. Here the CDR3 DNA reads TGCGCCAGCAGTAAGTCCCCTTGGGTGTCCTACGAGCAGTACTTC. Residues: CASSKSPWVSYEQYF.